The 22 T cell receptor beta chains below all came from one sample that was sequenced in a study of CD8 T cells in Susac syndrome. Roughly 0.45 to 1 ug RNA was reverse transcribed with random hexamers. Each CDR3 protein gets one entry after TCRdb re-called the immunoSEQ multiplex PCR reads with MiXCR. This table has about 53,000 distinct CDR3 sequences, just under 95% appearing once. Input material: CD8+ T cells from PBMCs. Receptors originate from a human donor with Susac syndrome.

The chain is built from TRBV5-6 and TRBJ1-4; 10 nucleotides agree with TRBD1. Germline CDR1 reads SGHDT; CDR2 reads YYEEEE. The junction had 0 bases not matched to a gene; V was cut back by 0 bases and J by 10 bases. The CDR3 totals 13 residues. CDR3 in amino acids: CASSLGTGGKLFF. The CDR3 bases are TGTGCCAGCAGCTTGGGGACAGGGGGAAAACTGTTTTTT.

This rearrangement joins TRBV9 to TRBJ2-3, with 12 bases fitting TRBD2. CDR3 length: 16 amino acids. Germline loops: CDR1 SGDLS, CDR2 YYNGEE. V was pared by 3 bases and J by 4 bases, with 6 bases of the junction left unmatched. DNA for the CDR3: TGTGCCAGCAGCGGGCGACTAGCGGGGGCTGCAGATACGCAGTATTTT. This codes for CASSGRLAGAADTQYF.

This chain joins TRBV2 and TRBJ1-1, with D hard to call. The V end lost 4 bases, the J end lost 0 bases, and 3 bases lay between the germline ends. The CDR3 totals 12 residues. CDR1 is SNHLY and CDR2 is FYNNEI in the germline V gene. The CDR3, as DNA: TGTGCCAGCAGTGTCATGAACACTGAAGCTTTCTTT. It codes for CASSVMNTEAFF.

The rearrangement uses TRBV7-2 and TRBJ1-5; D is ambiguous. The CDR3 has 13 amino acids. V was shortened by 5 bases and J by 0 bases, with 5 bases between the two germline ends. In germline, CDR1 is SGHTA, CDR2 FQGNSA. The CDR3 nucleotides are TGTGCCAGCAGCCGCAATAGCAATCAGCCCCAGCATTTT. Its translation is CASSRNSNQPQHF.

This chain joins TRBV19 and TRBJ2-1; 8 bases align to TRBD1. The CDR3 sequence is 16 residues long. CDR1 and CDR2 from the germline V gene are LNHDA and SQIVND (reference sequence). The J segment lost 0 bases and the V segment lost 10 bases, leaving 11 bases of the junction unmatched. The CDR3 nucleotides read TGTGCCACTTGCCTCAGGGGGCAGGGCTCCTACAATGAGCAGTTCTTC. Its translation: CATCLRGQGSYNEQFF.

This clonotype was seen once. The chain recombines TRBV19 with TRBJ2-5; D ambiguous. The CDR3 has 12 amino acids. CDR1 LNHDA and CDR2 SQIVND come from the germline V gene (reference sequence). Trimming shortened V by 4 bases and J by 7 bases, and 10 bases separated the two germline ends. CDR3 sequence reads: CASSTGPGTQYF. The CDR3 coding sequence is TGTGCCAGTAGTACCGGACCCGGGACCCAGTACTTC.

The chain recombines TRBV2 with TRBJ1-2; D is possibly TRBD1 (5 bases). Per the germline V gene, CDR1 is SNHLY and CDR2 is FYNNEI. Trimming took off 8 bases at V and 4 bases at J, with 17 bases between the two ends. The CDR3 runs 14 residues. This chain's CDR3 is CASLGSGIPYGYTF. CDR3 bases: TGTGCCAGCCTCGGTTCAGGGATTCCCTATGGCTACACCTTC. Full variable domain (remainder filled in from reference TRBV2 and TRBJ1-2): EPEVTQTPSHQVTQMGQEVILRCVPISNHLYFYWYRQILGQKVEFLVSFYNNEISEKSEIFDDQFSVERPDGSNFTLKIRSTKLEDSAMYFCASLGSGIPYGYTFGSGTRLTVV.

This sequence joins TRBV20-1 and TRBJ2-2; 11 nucleotides match TRBD1. Germline V gene lookup returns CDR1 DFQATT and CDR2 SNEGSKA (reference sequence). J gave up 4 bases and V 3 bases, and 4 bases lay outside the gene matches. The CDR3 extends over 15 amino acids. CDR3 loop: CSASEDRGRTGELFF. CDR3 DNA sequence: TGCAGTGCTAGTGAGGACAGGGGGCGCACCGGGGAGCTGTTTTTT.

This chain uses TRBV24-1 with TRBJ2-1; D gene uncertain. The CDR3 runs to 14 residues. Germline CDR1 reads KGHDR; CDR2 reads SFDVKD. Trimming took off 4 bases at V and 5 bases at J, with 11 bases between the two ends. The CDR3 coding sequence is TGTGCCACCAGTGACTGGGATGGGGACAATGAGCAGTTCTTC. Translation: CATSDWDGDNEQFF.

This clonotype was detected once. This chain uses TRBV12-3 or TRBV12-4 with TRBJ2-1, with 8 nucleotides matching TRBD2. The CDR3 has 15 amino acids. The ends lost 5 bases at V and 6 bases at J; junction bases unmatched: 9. For the CDR3, the DNA is TGTGCCAGCAGTCCACATCCGGGGGGGATCAATGAGCAGTTCTTC. This gives the protein CASSPHPGGINEQFF.

This clonotype was seen a handful of times. The rearrangement uses TRBV19 and TRBJ2-2; D is undetermined. The CDR3 contains 12 residues. V dropped 5 bases and J dropped 2 bases, with 3 bases sitting between them. Germline values: CDR1 LNHDA, CDR2 SQIVND (reference sequence). CDR3 sequence (DNA): TGTGCCAGTAGTCCTAACACCGGGGAGCTGTTTTTT. Its protein is CASSPNTGELFF.

V usage is TRBV19 and J usage is TRBJ1-1, with 9 bases identical to TRBD1. In germline, CDR1 is LNHDA, CDR2 SQIVND (reference sequence). After removal of 3 bases from V and 4 bases from J, the junction contained 9 bases not matched to a gene. The CDR3 runs 16 residues. The CDR3 DNA reads TGTGCCAGTAGTATTGGGAGGACGACAGGGGGCACTGAAGCTTTCTTT. Amino acid sequence: CASSIGRTTGGTEAFF.

The V call is TRBV9, the J call TRBJ2-4, with 7 bases that match TRBD2. The germline V gene has CDR1 SGDLS and CDR2 YYNGEE. The CDR3 is 14 amino acids. With V trimmed by 3 bases and J by 7 bases, 7 bases remained unmatched. CDR3 in DNA: TGTGCCAGCAGCGGGAGGACTAGTGGCAACATTCAGTACTTC. Amino acids: CASSGRTSGNIQYF. The full variable domain, in which reference TRBV9 and TRBJ2-4 provide the parts outside the CDR3, is DSGVTQTPKHLITATGQRVTLRCSPRSGDLSVYWYQQSLDQGLQFLIQYYNGEERAKGNILERFSAQQFPDLHSELNLSSLELGDSALYFCASSGRTSGNIQYFGAGTRLSVL.

This chain joins TRBV4-1 and TRBJ2-3; TRBD2 matches 9 bases. Germline CDR1 is MGHRA and CDR2 is YSYEKL. The CDR3 contains 19 residues. The V gene end was trimmed by 0 bases and the J gene end by 2 bases; junction bases not matched to a gene: 12. The CDR3 region is CASSQEPGEEGLATDTQYF. The CDR3 DNA is TGCGCCAGCAGCCAAGAGCCCGGAGAGGAGGGACTAGCCACAGATACGCAGTATTTT.

The chain is built from TRBV29-1 and TRBJ1-1; D is unresolved. The CDR3 is 12 residues long. The V and J ends lost 7 bases and 1 base respectively, with 10 bases between them. Germline V gene lookup returns CDR1 SQVTM and CDR2 ANQGSEA. CDR3 in amino acids: CSANTGNTEAFF. The CDR3 nucleotides are TGCAGCGCTAATACGGGGAACACTGAAGCTTTCTTT.

This chain uses TRBV12-3 or TRBV12-4 with TRBJ2-5; no clear D. This CDR3 region has 12 residues. V was cut by 4 bases and J by 5 bases, with 8 bases left in between. The CDR3: CASSSYEETQYF. CDR3 DNA sequence: TGTGCCAGCAGTTCTTATGAGGAGACCCAGTACTTC.

The chain joins TRBV3-1 to TRBJ2-3, with a tentative D call TRBD2 (7 bases). CDR1 and CDR2 (germline): LGHDT, YNNKEL (reference sequence). The CDR3 is made up of 16 amino acids. The V end was cut by 1 base, the J end by 4 bases, with 15 bases between. The CDR3 here is CASSQGGAGVADTQYF. The CDR3 DNA reads TGTGCCAGCAGCCAAGGGGGGGCGGGGGTTGCAGATACGCAGTATTTT.

The CDR3 protein is CASSFVMGAGTEAFF. The CDR3 DNA is TGTGCCAGCAGTTTCGTGATGGGGGCAGGCACTGAAGCTTTCTTT. This chain uses TRBV28 with TRBJ1-1; D is perhaps TRBD1 (6 bases). From germline, CDR1 is MDHEN and CDR2 SYDVKM. Trimming took off 3 bases at V and 4 bases at J, with 15 bases between the two ends. The CDR3 contains 15 residues.

This chain joins TRBV30 and TRBJ2-7; D is unclear. From germline, CDR1 is GTSNPN and CDR2 SVGIG (reference sequence). The CDR3 has 14 amino acids. V shed 1 base and J shed 7 bases, with 17 bases lying between them. The CDR3 sequence: CAWSGSPTYFEQYF. The CDR3 DNA is TGTGCCTGGAGTGGGAGTCCGACCTACTTTGAGCAGTACTTC.

This chain uses TRBV29-1 with TRBJ1-2; D uncertain. Trimming removed 5 bases at V and 6 bases at J, with 10 bases between. Germline V gene sequence: CDR1 SQVTM, CDR2 ANQGSEA. CDR3 length: 11 residues. CDR3 DNA sequence: TGCAGCGTTTGGTGGGAAAATGGCTACACCTTC. This codes for CSVWWENGYTF.

The chain is built from TRBV6-5 and TRBJ2-7; perhaps TRBD2 as D (6 bases). CDR3 length: 10 residues. CDR1 and CDR2 (germline): MNHEY, SVGAGI. As DNA, the CDR3 is TGTGGGGGGGAAGACTACGAGCAGTACTTC. Amino acid sequence: CGGEDYEQYF.

The rearrangement links TRBV25-1 to TRBJ2-1; the D call may be TRBD1 or TRBD2 (5 bases each). From germline, CDR1 is MGHDK and CDR2 SYGVNS. V lost 3 bases and J lost 8, with 8 bases in between. CDR3 length equals 12 residues. CDR3 nucleotide sequence: TGTGCCAGCAGTGAGAGAGGGGATGAGCAGTTCTTC. As protein: CASSERGDEQFF.